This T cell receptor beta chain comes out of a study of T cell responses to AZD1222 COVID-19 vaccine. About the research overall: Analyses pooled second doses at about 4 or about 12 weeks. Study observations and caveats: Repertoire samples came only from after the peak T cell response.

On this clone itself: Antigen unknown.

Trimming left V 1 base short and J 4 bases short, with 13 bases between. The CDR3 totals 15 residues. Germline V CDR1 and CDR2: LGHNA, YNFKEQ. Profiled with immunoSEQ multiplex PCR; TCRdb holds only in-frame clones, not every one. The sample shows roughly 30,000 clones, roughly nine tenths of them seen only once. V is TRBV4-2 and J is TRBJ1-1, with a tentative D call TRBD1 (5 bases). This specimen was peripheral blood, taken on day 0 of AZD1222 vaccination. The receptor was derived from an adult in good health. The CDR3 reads CASSQGSRDPTEAFF. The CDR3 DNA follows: TGTGCCAGCAGCCAAGGGTCCCGGGACCCCACTGAAGCTTTCTTT.